The entry below describes one T cell receptor beta chain. The antigen is not known. The record originates from a study of cytomegalovirus exposure and HLA in healthy donors. Trimming left V 8 bases short and J 0 bases short, with 7 bases between. This CDR3 has 13 amino acids. CDR1 and CDR2 (germline): MNHNS, SASEGT. Primers for the PCR totalled 60 Vbeta and 13 Jbeta. Profiling relied on immunoSEQ multiplex PCR, and the TCRdb table lists in-frame clones only, not all of them. Of about 120,000 clones listed, roughly 62% are singletons. Broader study findings: Previously analyzed data showed that most TCR beta V segments were productive at a frequency of about 87% or about 30%.

The receptor was isolated from a man aged 30-40 years in good health and CMV-seropositive. The chain recombines TRBV6-1 with TRBJ2-2; D may be TRBD2 (6 bases). Source material: PBMCs. The CDR3 is CASRGTNTGELFF. The CDR3 DNA reads as TGTGCCAGCCGGGGGACGAACACCGGGGAGCTGTTTTTT.